The 2 T cell receptor beta chains in this list originate from one sample, sequenced in a study of OX40 agonist ivuxolimab in advanced cancers. Libraries were prepared by immunoSEQ multiplex PCR; TCRdb keeps only in-frame clonotypes and omits some of them. Of some 50,000 clones in the sample, 70% to 90% were seen once. This specimen consisted of CD4+ or CD8+ T cells sorted from blood, obtained in a trial of the OX40 agonist ivuxolimab. These receptors originate from an adult with an advanced solid tumor such as melanoma, head and neck, liver or kidney cancer.

The V call is TRBV19, the J call TRBJ2-7, with D tentatively TRBD1 or TRBD2 (5 bases each). Trimming pared 5 bases from V and 3 bases from J, leaving 11 bases between. The CDR3 consists of 13 residues. The germline V gene encodes CDR1 LNHDA and CDR2 SQIVND (reference sequence). The CDR3, as DNA: TGTGCCAGTAGTTGGGACGGAGGCTACGAGCAGTACTTC. Its protein is CASSWDGGYEQYF.

V and J are TRBV4-1 and TRBJ2-5; D is possibly TRBD1 (6 bases). The CDR3 has 14 amino acids. CDR1 MGHRA and CDR2 YSYEKL come from the germline V gene. Trimming took off 4 bases at V and 2 bases at J, with 11 bases between the two ends. The CDR3 here is CASSRDNAQETQYF. The CDR3 DNA follows: TGCGCCAGCAGCCGGGACAACGCACAAGAGACCCAGTACTTC.